Listed below are T cell receptor beta chains from one sample, sequenced in a study of cytomegalovirus exposure and HLA in healthy donors. The repertoire was sequenced with immunoSEQ multiplex PCR; TCRdb's copy has only in-frame clones and lacks some. There are 230,000 or so clones in the sample; about 90% occur only once, and about 1.7% lies in the top ten. The sequenced material came from PBMCs. These receptor sequences come from a girl aged 2 to 10 in good health and CMV-seronegative. CDR3s include the opening cysteine and the closing phenylalanine or tryptophan. The order of the fields is D gene, clone size, J gene, V gene, CDR3 protein, CDR3 DNA. The D gene is left open where the match is weak. For some rows the clone size is stated as once, few or many, or as a class when expanded; others skip it.

TRBD2,.,TRBJ2-2,TRBV11-1,CASSLIGTTNTGELFF,TGTGCCAGCAGCCTTATCGGGACTACGAACACCGGGGAGCTGTTTTTT
.,once,TRBJ1-5,TRBV27,CASSLTGKSNQPQHF,TGTGCCAGCAGTTTGACAGGAAAGAGCAATCAGCCCCAGCATTTT
.,.,TRBJ1-1,TRBV29-1,CSVERRLDTEAFF,TGCAGCGTTGAACGGCGGTTGGACACTGAAGCTTTCTTT
.,once,TRBJ2-1,TRBV5-6,CASSLWWGGRGEQFF,TGTGCCAGCAGCTTGTGGTGGGGGGGCCGGGGTGAGCAGTTCTTC
TRBD2,once,TRBJ2-1,TRBV27,CASSEGGRTANEQFF,TGTGCCAGCAGTGAAGGCGGGAGGACGGCAAATGAGCAGTTCTTC
.,.,TRBJ2-7,TRBV5-6,CASSLGAGYEQYF,TGTGCCAGCAGCTTGGGGGCAGGGTACGAGCAGTACTTC
TRBD2,.,TRBJ2-1,TRBV10-2,CASSGLKRLAGTYSEQFF,TGCGCCAGCAGTGGGCTAAAAAGACTAGCGGGGACCTACAGTGAGCAGTTCTTC
TRBD2,.,TRBJ2-3,TRBV2,CASSRLATSTDTQYF,TGTGCCAGCAGTCGACTAGCGACTAGCACAGATACGCAGTATTTT
.,.,TRBJ2-7,TRBV1,CTSSLGTCTSYEQYF,TGCACCAGCAGCCTTGGGACATGTACCTCCTACGAGCAGTACTTC
TRBD1,.,TRBJ2-1,TRBV27,CASSLYGTGYNEQFF,TGTGCCAGCAGTTTATACGGGACAGGGTACAATGAGCAGTTCTTC
.,.,TRBJ2-5,TRBV5-1,CASSFDGTPRETQYF,TGCGCCAGCAGCTTCGACGGGACTCCCAGGGAGACCCAGTACTTC
.,once,TRBJ1-3,TRBV7-3,CASSRSIGNTIYF,TGTGCCAGCAGCCGGTCGATAGGAAACACCATATATTTT
.,.,TRBJ1-1,TRBV18,CASSRDKGNTEAFF,TGTGCCAGCTCACGGGACAAGGGGAACACTGAAGCTTTCTTT
.,.,TRBJ1-4,TRBV27,CASSSRVSRNEKLFF,TGTGCCAGCAGTTCCAGGGTCTCTCGAAATGAAAAACTGTTTTTT
.,few,TRBJ1-4,TRBV18,CASSLLQGMEEKLFF,TGTGCCAGCTCACTACTACAGGGTATGGAGGAAAAACTGTTTTTT
TRBD1,few,TRBJ2-5,TRBV29-1,CSVVRDRGGETQYF,TGCAGCGTTGTACGGGACAGGGGTGGGGAGACCCAGTACTTC
.,.,TRBJ1-1,TRBV27,CASSLWGRPDTEAFF,TGTGCCAGCAGTTTATGGGGGAGGCCGGACACTGAAGCTTTCTTT
.,.,TRBJ2-7,TRBV29-1,CSVEIGNTWGVTYEQYF,TGCAGCGTTGAGATAGGAAATACTTGGGGGGTCACCTACGAGCAGTACTTC
TRBD1,once,TRBJ2-2,TRBV9,CASSVVTGGALGELFF,TGTGCCAGCAGCGTAGTCACAGGGGGCGCACTCGGGGAGCTGTTTTTT
TRBD2,.,TRBJ2-2,TRBV5-4,CASRGTRNTGELFF,TGTGCCAGCCGCGGGACTAGAAACACCGGGGAGCTGTTTTTT
TRBD2,.,TRBJ2-3,TRBV27,CASSSPTSGGWGTDTQYF,TGTGCCAGCAGTTCCCCAACTAGCGGGGGGTGGGGCACAGATACGCAGTATTTT
TRBD2,.,TRBJ2-1,TRBV27,CASSIRLAGAWNEQFF,TGTGCCAGCAGTATAAGACTAGCGGGGGCCTGGAATGAGCAGTTCTTC
TRBD2,.,TRBJ2-3,TRBV25-1,CASRKPTAGLAGSYTQYF,TGTGCCAGCAGAAAACCAACGGCGGGACTAGCGGGGTCATATACGCAGTATTTT
TRBD2,.,TRBJ2-3,TRBV10-3,CAISGTSETDTQYF,TGTGCCATCAGTGGGACTAGCGAAACAGATACGCAGTATTTT
.,few,TRBJ1-2,TRBV13,CASSWSLDGYTF,TGTGCCAGCAGCTGGAGCCTAGATGGCTACACCTTC
TRBD1,once,TRBJ1-1,TRBV29-1,CSVARTGGDREAFF,TGCAGCGTTGCCAGGACAGGGGGGGATCGTGAAGCTTTCTTT
.,.,TRBJ2-5,TRBV30,CAWGRGTIETQYF,TGTGCCTGGGGAAGGGGTACGATAGAGACCCAGTACTTC
.,.,TRBJ2-2,TRBV4-1,CASSHRLAQTGELFF,TGCGCCAGCAGCCACCGGCTAGCTCAGACCGGGGAGCTGTTTTTT
TRBD2,.,TRBJ2-7,TRBV9,CASSVGWTSGYEQYF,TGTGCCAGCAGCGTAGGCTGGACTAGCGGTTACGAGCAGTACTTC
TRBD2,.,TRBJ2-5,TRBV6-5,CASTDAGVETRYF,TGTGCCAGCACAGACGCGGGGGTGGAAACCCGGTACTTC
.,.,TRBJ1-2,TRBV18,CASSPRGLHPGYGYTF,TGTGCCAGCTCACCCCGAGGACTCCACCCGGGGTATGGCTACACCTTC
TRBD1,.,TRBJ1-1,TRBV10-3,CAISEGTGGGEAFF,TGTGCCATCAGTGAGGGGACAGGGGGCGGTGAAGCTTTCTTT
.,.,TRBJ2-3,TRBV5-8,CASSLGLHTDTQYF,TGTGCCAGCAGCTTGGGGCTTCACACAGATACGCAGTATTTT
TRBD1,once,TRBJ1-1,TRBV19,CASSRTGNTEAFF,TGTGCCAGTAGTAGGACAGGGAACACTGAAGCTTTCTTT
.,.,TRBJ1-1,TRBV30,CAWSHGGGAEAFF,TGTGCCTGGAGTCATGGAGGGGGGGCTGAAGCTTTCTTT
.,.,TRBJ2-7,TRBV28,CASSIHRSHEQYF,TGTGCCAGCAGTATACACAGGAGCCACGAGCAGTACTTC
TRBD2,.,TRBJ2-1,TRBV30,CAWSVQTSGGPHEQFF,TGTGCCTGGAGTGTACAGACTAGCGGGGGGCCCCATGAGCAGTTCTTC
TRBD2,.,TRBJ2-1,TRBV6-1,CASSGLAVSYNEQFF,TGTGCCAGCAGTGGACTAGCGGTTAGCTACAATGAGCAGTTCTTC
.,.,TRBJ1-4,TRBV7-9,CASSLTGARNEKLFF,TGTGCCAGCAGCTTAACAGGAGCCCGGAATGAAAAACTGTTTTTT
.,.,TRBJ2-5,TRBV9,CASSVDQGGGQETQYF,TGTGCCAGCAGCGTAGACCAGGGAGGAGGACAAGAGACCCAGTACTTC
.,.,TRBJ1-6,TRBV6-5,CASSLQGGVSPLHF,TGTGCCAGCAGCCTACAGGGAGGGGTTTCACCCCTCCACTTT
TRBD2,.,TRBJ2-2,TRBV28,CASSSWSGESDTGELFF,TGTGCCAGCAGTTCATGGAGCGGGGAGTCCGACACCGGGGAGCTGTTTTTT
TRBD2,few,TRBJ2-1,TRBV5-1,CASSWTSISNEQFF,TGCGCCAGCAGCTGGACTAGCATCTCCAATGAGCAGTTCTTC
TRBD2,.,TRBJ2-1,TRBV9,CASSRAGEPYNEQFF,TGTGCCAGCAGTCGAGCGGGAGAACCCTACAATGAGCAGTTCTTC
.,.,TRBJ1-3,TRBV15,CATSRDAGRRSGNTIYF,TGTGCCACCAGCAGAGATGCAGGCAGACGCTCTGGAAACACCATATATTTT
.,.,TRBJ2-3,TRBV5-4,CASSLKEGGTDTQYF,TGTGCCAGCAGCTTGAAGGAAGGGGGCACAGATACGCAGTATTTT
.,.,TRBJ1-5,TRBV27,CASTTSAGLLFYQPQHF,TGTGCCAGCACTACTTCGGCAGGCCTCCTTTTCTATCAGCCCCAGCATTTT
TRBD2,.,TRBJ2-1,TRBV7-8,CASSLGTSGSFYNEQFF,TGTGCCAGCAGCTTGGGGACTAGCGGGTCTTTCTACAATGAGCAGTTCTTC
.,.,TRBJ2-7,TRBV27,CASSLRQGYEQYF,TGTGCCAGCAGTTTGAGGCAGGGCTACGAGCAGTACTTC
TRBD1,.,TRBJ1-2,TRBV5-5,CASSLYLDRAYTF,TGTGCCAGCAGCTTGTATTTAGACAGGGCCTACACCTTC
.,.,TRBJ1-2,TRBV28,CASSSGHMNGYTF,TGTGCCAGCAGTAGTGGACATATGAATGGCTACACCTTC